This TCR beta chain was obtained from a study of blood T cell repertoires in COVID-19. Per germline, CDR1 SQVTM and CDR2 ANQGSEA. Trimming took 2 bases from V and 5 from J, leaving 3 bases between them. The CDR3 contains 11 residues. Profiling relied on immunoSEQ multiplex PCR, and the TCRdb table lists in-frame clones only, not all of them. The sample includes about 120,000 clones, around nine tenths of them seen just once. This TCR was recovered from a woman between 50 and 59 years old with acute or convalescent COVID-19. V and J are TRBV29-1 and TRBJ1-4; D is uncertain. The sequenced sample consisted of peripheral blood. DNA of the CDR3: TGCAGCGTTGAATCAAATGAAAAACTGTTTTTT. Protein: CSVESNEKLFF.